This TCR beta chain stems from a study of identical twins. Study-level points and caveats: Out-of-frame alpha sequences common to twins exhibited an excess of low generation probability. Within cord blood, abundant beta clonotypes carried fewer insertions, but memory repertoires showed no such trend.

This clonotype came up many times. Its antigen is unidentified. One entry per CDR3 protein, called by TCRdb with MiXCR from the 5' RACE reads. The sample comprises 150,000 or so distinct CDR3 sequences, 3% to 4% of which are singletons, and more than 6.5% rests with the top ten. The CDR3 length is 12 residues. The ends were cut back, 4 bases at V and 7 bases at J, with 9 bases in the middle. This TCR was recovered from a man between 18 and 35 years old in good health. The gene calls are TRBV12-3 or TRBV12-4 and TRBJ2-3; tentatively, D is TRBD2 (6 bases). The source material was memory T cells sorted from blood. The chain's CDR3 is CASSSRGHTQYF. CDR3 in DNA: TGTGCCAGCAGTTCGCGGGGCCATACGCAGTATTTT.